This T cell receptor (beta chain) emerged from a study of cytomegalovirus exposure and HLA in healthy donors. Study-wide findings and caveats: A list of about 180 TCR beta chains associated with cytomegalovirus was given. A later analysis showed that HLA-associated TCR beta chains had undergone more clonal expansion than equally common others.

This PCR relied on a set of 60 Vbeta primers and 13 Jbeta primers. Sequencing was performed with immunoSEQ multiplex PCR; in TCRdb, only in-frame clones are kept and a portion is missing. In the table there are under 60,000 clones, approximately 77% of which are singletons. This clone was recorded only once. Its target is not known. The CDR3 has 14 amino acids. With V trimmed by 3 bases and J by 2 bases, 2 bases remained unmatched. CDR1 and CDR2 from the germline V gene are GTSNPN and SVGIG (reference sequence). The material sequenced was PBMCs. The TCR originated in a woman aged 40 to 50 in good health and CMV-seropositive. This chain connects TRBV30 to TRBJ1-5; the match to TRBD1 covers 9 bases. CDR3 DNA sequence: TGTGCCTGGAGGGGACAGGGAGGCAATCAGCCCCAGCATTTT. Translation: CAWRGQGGNQPQHF.